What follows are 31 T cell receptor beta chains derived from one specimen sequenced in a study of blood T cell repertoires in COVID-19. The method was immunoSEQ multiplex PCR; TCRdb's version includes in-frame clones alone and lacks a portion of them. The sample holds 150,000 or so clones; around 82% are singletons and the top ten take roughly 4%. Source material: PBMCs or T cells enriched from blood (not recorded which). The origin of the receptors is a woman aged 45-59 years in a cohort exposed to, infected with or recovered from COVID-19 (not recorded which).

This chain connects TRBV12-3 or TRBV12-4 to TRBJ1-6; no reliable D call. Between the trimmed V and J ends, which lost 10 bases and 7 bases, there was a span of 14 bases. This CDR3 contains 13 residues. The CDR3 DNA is TGTGCCACCAAAATTCCGGGGAATTCACCCCTCCACTTT. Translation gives CATKIPGNSPLHF.

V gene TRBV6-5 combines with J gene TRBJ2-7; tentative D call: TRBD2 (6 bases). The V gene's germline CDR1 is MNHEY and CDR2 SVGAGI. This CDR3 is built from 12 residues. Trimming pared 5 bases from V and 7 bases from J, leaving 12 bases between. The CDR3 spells CASSKGLGEQYF. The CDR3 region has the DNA TGTGCCAGCAGTAAGGGACTCGGGGAGCAGTACTTC.

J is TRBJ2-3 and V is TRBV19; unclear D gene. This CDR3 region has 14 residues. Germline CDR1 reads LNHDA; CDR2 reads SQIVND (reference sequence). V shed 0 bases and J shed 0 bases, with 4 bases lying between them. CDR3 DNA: TGTGCCAGTAGTATAGATGAGAGCACAGATACGCAGTATTTT. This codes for CASSIDESTDTQYF.

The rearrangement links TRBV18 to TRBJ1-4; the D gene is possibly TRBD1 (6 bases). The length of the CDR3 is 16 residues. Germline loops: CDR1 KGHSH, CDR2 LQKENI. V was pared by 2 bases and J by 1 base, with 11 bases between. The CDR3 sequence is CASSPLAGVTNEKLFF. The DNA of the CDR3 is TGTGCCAGCTCACCATTGGCAGGGGTAACTAATGAAAAACTGTTTTTT.

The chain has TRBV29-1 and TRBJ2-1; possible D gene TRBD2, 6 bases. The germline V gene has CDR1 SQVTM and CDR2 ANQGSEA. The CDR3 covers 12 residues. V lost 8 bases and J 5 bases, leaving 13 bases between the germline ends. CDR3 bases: TGCAGCTTAATTCGGGGGAACAATGAGCAGTTCTTC. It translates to CSLIRGNNEQFF.

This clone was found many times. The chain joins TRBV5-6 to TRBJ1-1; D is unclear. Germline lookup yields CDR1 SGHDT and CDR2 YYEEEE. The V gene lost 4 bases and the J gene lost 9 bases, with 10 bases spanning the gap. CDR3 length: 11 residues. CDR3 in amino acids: CASSRGGQAFF. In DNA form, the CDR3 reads TGTGCCAGCAGCCGGGGAGGGCAAGCTTTCTTT.

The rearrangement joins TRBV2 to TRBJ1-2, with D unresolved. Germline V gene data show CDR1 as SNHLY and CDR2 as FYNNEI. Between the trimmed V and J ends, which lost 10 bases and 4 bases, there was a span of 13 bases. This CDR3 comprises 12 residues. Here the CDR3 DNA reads TGTGCCATCTTAGAGGGTGGCTATGGCTACACCTTC. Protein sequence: CAILEGGYGYTF. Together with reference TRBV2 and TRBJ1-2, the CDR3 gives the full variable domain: EPEVTQTPSHQVTQMGQEVILRCVPISNHLYFYWYRQILGQKVEFLVSFYNNEISEKSEIFDDQFSVERPDGSNFTLKIRSTKLEDSAMYFCAILEGGYGYTFGSGTRLTVV.

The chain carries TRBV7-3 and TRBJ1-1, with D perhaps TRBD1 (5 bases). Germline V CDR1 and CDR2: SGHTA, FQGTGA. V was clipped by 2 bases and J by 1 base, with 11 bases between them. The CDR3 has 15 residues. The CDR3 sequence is CASSLGGGSNTEAFF. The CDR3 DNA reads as TGTGCCAGCAGCTTAGGGGGAGGGTCGAACACTGAAGCTTTCTTT.

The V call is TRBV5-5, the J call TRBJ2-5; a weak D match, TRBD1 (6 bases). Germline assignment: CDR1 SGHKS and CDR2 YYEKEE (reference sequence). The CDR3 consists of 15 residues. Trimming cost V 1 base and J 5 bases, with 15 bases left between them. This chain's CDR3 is CASSLIAGVGETQYF. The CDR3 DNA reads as TGTGCCAGCAGCTTGATCGCAGGGGTGGGGGAGACCCAGTACTTC. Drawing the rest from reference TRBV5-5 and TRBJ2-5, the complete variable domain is DAGVTQSPTHLIKTRGQQVTLRCSPISGHKSVSWYQQVLGQGPQFIFQYYEKEERGRGNFPDRFSARQFPNYSSELNVNALLLGDSALYLCASSLIAGVGETQYFGPGTRLLVL.

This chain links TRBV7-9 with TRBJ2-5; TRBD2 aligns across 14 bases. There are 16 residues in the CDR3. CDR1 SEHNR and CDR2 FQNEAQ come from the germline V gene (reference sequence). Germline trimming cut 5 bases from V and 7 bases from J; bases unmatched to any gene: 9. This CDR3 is CASSPPTSGGAVTQYF. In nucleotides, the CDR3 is TGTGCCAGCAGCCCTCCGACTAGCGGGGGGGCTGTGACCCAGTACTTC. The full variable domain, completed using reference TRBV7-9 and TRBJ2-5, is DTGVSQNPRHKITKRGQNVTFRCDPISEHNRLYWYRQTLGQGPEFLTYFQNEAQLEKSRLLSDRFSAERPKGSFSTLEIQRTEQGDSAMYLCASSPPTSGGAVTQYFGPGTRLLVL.

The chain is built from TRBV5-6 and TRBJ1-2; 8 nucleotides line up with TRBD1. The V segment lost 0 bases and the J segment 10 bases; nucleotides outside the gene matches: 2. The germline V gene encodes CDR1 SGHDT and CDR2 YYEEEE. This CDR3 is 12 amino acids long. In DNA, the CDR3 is TGTGCCAGCAGCTTGGCAGGGGGCCTCTACACCTTC. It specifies CASSLAGGLYTF.

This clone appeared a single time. CDR3 sequence: CASSLVAGAVDEQYF. For the CDR3, the DNA is TGCGCCAGCAGCTTGGTGGCGGGGGCCGTCGACGAGCAGTACTTC. The chain is built from TRBV5-1 and TRBJ2-7, with D possibly being TRBD2 (7 bases). With 0 bases removed from V and 5 bases from J, the gap between germline ends came to 15 bases. The CDR3 sequence is 15 residues long. Germline V gene data show CDR1 as SGHRS and CDR2 as YFSETQ.

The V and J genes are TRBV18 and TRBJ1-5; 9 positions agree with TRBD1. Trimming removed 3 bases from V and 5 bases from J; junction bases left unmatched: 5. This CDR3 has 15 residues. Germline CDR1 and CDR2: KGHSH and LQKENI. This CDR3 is CASSPLQGADQPQHF. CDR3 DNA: TGTGCCAGCTCACCTCTACAGGGGGCGGATCAGCCCCAGCATTTT.

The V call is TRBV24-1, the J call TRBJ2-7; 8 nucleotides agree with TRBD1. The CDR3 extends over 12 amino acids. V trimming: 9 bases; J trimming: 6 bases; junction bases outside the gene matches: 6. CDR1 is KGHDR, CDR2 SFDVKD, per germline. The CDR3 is CATETGGGEQYF. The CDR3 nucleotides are TGTGCCACCGAAACAGGGGGAGGCGAGCAGTACTTC.

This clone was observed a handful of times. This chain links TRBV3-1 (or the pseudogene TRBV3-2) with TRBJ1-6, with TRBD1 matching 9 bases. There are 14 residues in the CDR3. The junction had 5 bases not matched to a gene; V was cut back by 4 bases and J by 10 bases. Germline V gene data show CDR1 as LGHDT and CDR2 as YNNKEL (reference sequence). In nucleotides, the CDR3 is TGTGCCAGCAGCCCCGGACAGGGGCAGTCACCCCTCCACTTT. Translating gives CASSPGQGQSPLHF.

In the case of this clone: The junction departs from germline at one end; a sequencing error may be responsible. CDR3 DNA sequence: TGTGCCAGCAGTTCTAACCCCGCCTGGACAGGGGCCTTC. This codes for CASSSNPAWTGAF. The rearrangement joins TRBV6-2 or TRBV6-3 to TRBJ2-7; 9 positions agree with TRBD1. The CDR3 loop spans 13 amino acids. Germline CDR1 and CDR2: MNHEY and SVGEGT.

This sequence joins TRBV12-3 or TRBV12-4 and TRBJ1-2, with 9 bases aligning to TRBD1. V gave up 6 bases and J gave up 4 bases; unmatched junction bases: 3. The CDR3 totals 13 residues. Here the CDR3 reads CASRPDRGYGYTF. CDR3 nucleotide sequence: TGTGCCAGCAGACCGGACAGGGGCTATGGCTACACCTTC.

DNA for the CDR3: TGTGCCAGCAGCCGAGCAAGCAATCAGCCCCAGCATTTT. Translating gives CASSRASNQPQHF. The gene calls are TRBV9 and TRBJ1-5, with unresolved D. The V and J ends lost 4 bases and 1 base respectively, with 6 bases between them. The CDR3 spans 13 residues. Germline loops: CDR1 SGDLS, CDR2 YYNGEE.

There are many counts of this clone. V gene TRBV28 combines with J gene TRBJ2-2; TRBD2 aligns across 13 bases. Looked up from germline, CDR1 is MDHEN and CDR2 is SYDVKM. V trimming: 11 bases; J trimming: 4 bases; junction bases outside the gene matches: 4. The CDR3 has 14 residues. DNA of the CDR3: TGTGCCGGGGGACTAGCGGGGATCACCGGGGAGCTGTTTTTT. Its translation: CAGGLAGITGELFF.

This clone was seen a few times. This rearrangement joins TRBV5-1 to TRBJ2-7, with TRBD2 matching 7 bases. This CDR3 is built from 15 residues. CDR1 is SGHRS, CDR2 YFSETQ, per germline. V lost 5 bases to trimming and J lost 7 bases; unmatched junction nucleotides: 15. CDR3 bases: TGCGCCAGCAGTTCTACGGGGGGACGTACTGGGGAGCAGTACTTC. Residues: CASSSTGGRTGEQYF. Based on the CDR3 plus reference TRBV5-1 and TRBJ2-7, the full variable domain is KAGVTQTPRYLIKTRGQQVTLSCSPISGHRSVSWYQQTPGQGLQFLFEYFSETQRNKGNFPGRFSGRQFSNSRSEMNVSTLELGDSALYLCASSSTGGRTGEQYFGPGTRLTVT.

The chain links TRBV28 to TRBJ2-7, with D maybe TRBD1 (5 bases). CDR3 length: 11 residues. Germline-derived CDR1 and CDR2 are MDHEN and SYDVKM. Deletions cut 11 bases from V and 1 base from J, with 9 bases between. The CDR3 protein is CAVTGSYEQYF. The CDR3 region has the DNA TGTGCCGTAACAGGTTCCTACGAGCAGTACTTC.

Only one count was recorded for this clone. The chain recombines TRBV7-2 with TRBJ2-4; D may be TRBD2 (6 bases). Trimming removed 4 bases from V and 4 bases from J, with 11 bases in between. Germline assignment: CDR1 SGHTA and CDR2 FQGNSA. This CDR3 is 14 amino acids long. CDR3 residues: CASSSGRGKNIQYF. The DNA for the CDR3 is TGTGCCAGCAGCTCAGGGCGGGGTAAAAACATTCAGTACTTC. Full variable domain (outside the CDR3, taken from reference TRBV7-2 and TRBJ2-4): GAGVSQSPSNKVTEKGKDVELRCDPISGHTALYWYRQSLGQGLEFLIYFQGNSAPDKSGLPSDRFSAERTGGSVSTLTIQRTQQEDSAVYLCASSSGRGKNIQYFGAGTRLSVL.

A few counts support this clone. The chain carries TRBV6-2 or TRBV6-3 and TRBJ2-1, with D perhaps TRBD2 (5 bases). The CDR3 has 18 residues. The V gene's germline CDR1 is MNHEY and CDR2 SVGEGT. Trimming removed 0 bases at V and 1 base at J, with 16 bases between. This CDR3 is CASSYSPARVRSYNEQFF. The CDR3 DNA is TGTGCCAGCAGTTACTCCCCGGCGAGGGTCAGGTCCTACAATGAGCAGTTCTTC.

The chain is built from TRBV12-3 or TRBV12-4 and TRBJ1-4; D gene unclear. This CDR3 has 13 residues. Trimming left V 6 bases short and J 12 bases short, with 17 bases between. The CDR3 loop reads CASSLGGHDELFF. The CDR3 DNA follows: TGTGCCAGCAGCCTCGGCGGTCATGACGAACTGTTTTTT.

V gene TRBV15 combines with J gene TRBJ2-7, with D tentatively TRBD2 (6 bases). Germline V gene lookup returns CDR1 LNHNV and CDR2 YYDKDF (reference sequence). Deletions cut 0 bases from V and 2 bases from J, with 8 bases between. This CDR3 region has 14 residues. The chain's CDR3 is CATSRERGPYEQYF. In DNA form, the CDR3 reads TGTGCCACCAGCAGAGAGCGGGGACCCTACGAGCAGTACTTC.

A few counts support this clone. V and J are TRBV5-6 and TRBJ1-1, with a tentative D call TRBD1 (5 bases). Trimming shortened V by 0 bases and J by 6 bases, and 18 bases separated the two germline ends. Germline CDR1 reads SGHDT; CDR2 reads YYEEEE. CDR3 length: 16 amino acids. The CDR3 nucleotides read TGTGCCAGCAGCTTGGGGCCTTATATGCAGGGCTCTGAAGCTTTCTTT. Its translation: CASSLGPYMQGSEAFF.

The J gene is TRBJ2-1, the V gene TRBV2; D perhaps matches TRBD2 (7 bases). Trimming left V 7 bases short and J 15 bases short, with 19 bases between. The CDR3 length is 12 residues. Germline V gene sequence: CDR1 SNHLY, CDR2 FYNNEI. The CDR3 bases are TGTGCCAGCACGGGGGGCTCTTCCGTGTGGTTCTTC. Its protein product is CASTGGSSVWFF.

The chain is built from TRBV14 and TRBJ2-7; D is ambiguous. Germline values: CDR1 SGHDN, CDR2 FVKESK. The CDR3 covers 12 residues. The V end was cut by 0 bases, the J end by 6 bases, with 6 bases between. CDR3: CASSQDSFEQYF. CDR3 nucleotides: TGTGCCAGCAGCCAAGACTCTTTCGAGCAGTACTTC.

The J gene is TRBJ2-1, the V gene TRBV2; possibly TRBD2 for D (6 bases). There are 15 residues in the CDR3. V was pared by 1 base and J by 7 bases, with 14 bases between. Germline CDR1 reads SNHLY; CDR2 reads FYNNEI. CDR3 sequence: CASSEEGRERNEQFF. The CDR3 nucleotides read TGTGCCAGCAGTGAAGAGGGGCGGGAACGAAATGAGCAGTTCTTC.

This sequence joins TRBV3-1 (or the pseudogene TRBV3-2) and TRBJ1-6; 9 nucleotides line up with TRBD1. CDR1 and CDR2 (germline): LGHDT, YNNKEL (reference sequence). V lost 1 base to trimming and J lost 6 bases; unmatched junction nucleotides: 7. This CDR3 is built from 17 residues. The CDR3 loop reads CASSQVRGGQGNSPLHF. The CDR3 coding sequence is TGTGCCAGCAGCCAAGTCAGGGGGGGACAGGGTAATTCACCCCTCCACTTT.

CDR3 sequence (DNA): TGTGCCAGCCGTCGCCAGGGGGCGGGGACCGGGGAGCTGTTTTTT. Residues: CASRRQGAGTGELFF. V gene TRBV6-5 combines with J gene TRBJ2-2; the match to TRBD1 covers 8 bases. CDR1 and CDR2 (germline): MNHEY, SVGAGI. V shed 8 bases and J 5 bases; nucleotides not matched to a gene: 10. The CDR3 is made up of 15 amino acids.